This T cell receptor (beta chain) was profiled in a study of cytomegalovirus exposure and HLA in healthy donors. Study-level findings and limits: Reportedly, cytomegalovirus status was diagnosed with high sensitivity and specificity.

This clone appeared a few times. The antigen is unknown. The PCR used 60 Vbeta and 13 Jbeta primers. Source study methods: Around 11 million of some 80 million unique TCR beta chains were shared, per a later count. The method was immunoSEQ multiplex PCR; TCRdb's version includes in-frame clones alone and lacks a portion of them. V, J and clone size are taken as reported in that table, and D and trimming were inferred from the DNA itself. The table shows tens of thousands of clones, with approximately 78% occurring only once. The sequence came from a middle-aged woman in good health and CMV-seropositive. The specimen was PBMCs.

The chain's CDR3 is CASRAEGVQPQHF. The CDR3 coding sequence is TGTGCCAGCAGGGCAGAGGGGGTTCAGCCCCAGCATTTT. The chain couples TRBV2 to TRBJ1-5; D possibly corresponds to TRBD1 (6 bases). The CDR3 covers 13 residues. V lost 6 bases, J lost 6 bases, and 12 bases lay in between. CDR1 SNHLY and CDR2 FYNNEI come from the germline V gene.